A single sample is the source of the 21 T cell receptor beta chains below, sequenced in a study of cytomegalovirus exposure and HLA in healthy donors. The PCR made use of 60 Vbeta and 13 Jbeta primers. Using immunoSEQ multiplex PCR, the repertoire was profiled, and TCRdb retains in-frame clones only, with some absent. This sample yields fewer than 30,000 clones, of which 50% to 75% are seen a single time; more than 40% belongs to the top ten. Sequencing was performed on PBMCs. The source is a male donor in good health and CMV-seropositive.

This clone was observed a single time. The J gene is TRBJ1-2, the V gene TRBV19; D not certain. In germline, CDR1 is LNHDA, CDR2 SQIVND (reference sequence). V was shortened by 7 bases and J by 6 bases, with 21 bases between the two germline ends. The CDR3 is 15 residues long. CDR3 nucleotides: TGTGCCAGTACCGCGACATGGGAGGGCTATGATGGCTACACCTTC. Its protein is CASTATWEGYDGYTF. Complete variable domain (other parts from reference TRBV19 and TRBJ1-2): DGGITQSPKYLFRKEGQNVTLSCEQNLNHDAMYWYRQDPGQGLRLIYYSQIVNDFQKGDIAEGYSVSREKKESFPLTVTSAQKNPTAFYLCASTATWEGYDGYTFGSGTRLTVV.

Comments on this clone: One junction end disagrees with the germline gene, perhaps due to a read error. The rearrangement links TRBV7-7 to TRBJ2-1; 7 bases line up with TRBD1. The CDR3 loop spans 15 amino acids. Germline lookup yields CDR1 SSHAT and CDR2 FNYEAQ (reference sequence). This CDR3 reads CASSLDRESYNEQFF. The CDR3 coding sequence is TGTGCTAGCAGCTTAGACAGGGAATCCTACAATGAGCAGTTCTTC.

The V and J genes are TRBV4-1 and TRBJ2-5; 7 nucleotides line up with TRBD2. The CDR3 consists of 15 residues. V was pared by 6 bases and J by 4 bases, with 11 bases of the junction left unmatched. Germline assignment: CDR1 MGHRA and CDR2 YSYEKL. The CDR3 DNA reads TGCGCCAGCAGTCCATCAGCGGGGAGCCTAGAGACCCAGTACTTC. Translating gives CASSPSAGSLETQYF.

The chain joins TRBV4-1 to TRBJ1-4, with TRBD1 identical over 8 bases. CDR3 size: 19 residues. In germline, CDR1 is MGHRA, CDR2 YSYEKL. Trimming at V came to 2 bases and at J to 3 bases, leaving 14 bases not matched to a gene. The CDR3 spells CASSQKPGQVVSANEKLFF. The CDR3 DNA sequence: TGCGCCAGCAGCCAAAAACCGGGACAGGTGGTTTCAGCTAATGAAAAACTGTTTTTT.

In the case of this clone: Germline and junction disagree at one end, which may indicate a read error. The genes are TRBV7-9 and TRBJ1-1; D unclear. The CDR3 consists of 16 residues. CDR1 is SEHNR, CDR2 FQNEAQ, per germline (reference sequence). This CDR3 is CSSSLNPSRQDTEAFF. CDR3 coding DNA: TGTTCCAGCAGCTTGAATCCGAGCCGTCAGGACACTGAAGCTTTCTTT.

The V gene is TRBV10-3, the J gene TRBJ1-2; TRBD1 matches 7 bases. V lost 3 bases and J lost 7; bases outside the gene matches: 8. The CDR3 has 14 residues. Germline V gives CDR1 ENHRY, CDR2 SYGVKD. The CDR3 region is CAISDPTGRGGYTF. CDR3 DNA sequence: TGTGCCATCAGTGACCCGACAGGGCGCGGTGGCTACACCTTC.

The rearrangement joins TRBV15 to TRBJ2-7; 10 bases fit TRBD2. Germline-derived CDR1 and CDR2 are LNHNV and YYDKDF (reference sequence). The ends lost 8 bases at V and 0 bases at J; junction bases unmatched: 10. The CDR3 is 16 amino acids. The CDR3 reads CATSGTSVTDSYEQYF. In nucleotides, the CDR3 is TGTGCCACCTCCGGGACTAGCGTTACCGACTCCTACGAGCAGTACTTC. Full variable domain (rest looked up from reference TRBV15 and TRBJ2-7): DAMVIQNPRYQVTQFGKPVTLSCSQTLNHNVMYWYQQKSSQAPKLLFHYYDKDFNNEADTPDNFQSRRPNTSFCFLDIRSPGLGDTAMYLCATSGTSVTDSYEQYFGPGTRLTVT.

The chain links TRBV14 to TRBJ2-1, with D perhaps matching TRBD2 (5 bases). Trimming removed 4 bases from V and 7 bases from J, with 8 bases in between. CDR1 is SGHDN, CDR2 FVKESK, per germline. This CDR3 has 12 residues. Here the CDR3 DNA reads TGTGCCAGCAGCCCGGGGTGGAATGAGCAGTTCTTC. Translating it yields CASSPGWNEQFF.

The chain has TRBV7-6 and TRBJ2-5; 10 positions agree with TRBD1. There are 15 residues in the CDR3. Germline V gene sequence: CDR1 SGHVS, CDR2 FNYEAQ. J gave up 5 bases and V 4 bases, and 7 bases lay outside the gene matches. The CDR3 coding sequence is TGTGCCAGCAGCTACCAGACAGGGGGCGGTGAGACCCAGTACTTC. Translating gives CASSYQTGGGETQYF.

This clone was recorded only once. The chain uses TRBV20-1 and TRBJ1-2; D may be TRBD1 (5 bases). The V end was cut by 0 bases, the J end by 9 bases, with 8 bases between. In germline, CDR1 is DFQATT, CDR2 SNEGSKA (reference sequence). The CDR3 loop spans 11 amino acids. This chain's CDR3 is CSAREGGSYTF. The CDR3 nucleotides are TGCAGTGCTAGAGAGGGGGGGAGCTACACCTTC.

The gene calls are TRBV30 and TRBJ2-5, with D perhaps matching TRBD1 (6 bases). The CDR3 is made up of 13 amino acids. V lost 3 bases and J 5 bases, leaving 13 bases between the germline ends. CDR1 is GTSNPN, CDR2 SVGIG, per germline (reference sequence). The CDR3 DNA reads as TGTGCCTGGAGGCGGAGGCAGGGGGAGACCCAGTACTTC. It codes for CAWRRRQGETQYF.

The chain joins TRBV5-1 to TRBJ2-5, with 7 bases lining up with TRBD2. The CDR3 totals 14 residues. The ends lost 5 bases at V and 6 bases at J; junction bases unmatched: 10. CDR1 and CDR2 (germline): SGHRS, YFSETQ. The CDR3 sequence: CASSPAGVGKTQYF. CDR3 in DNA: TGCGCCAGCAGTCCTGCGGGGGTTGGGAAGACCCAGTACTTC.

The chain couples TRBV27 to TRBJ2-6; D is undetermined. Trimming removed 5 bases at V and 0 bases at J, with 5 bases between. Per germline, CDR1 MNHEY and CDR2 SMNVEV (reference sequence). The CDR3 has 14 amino acids. The CDR3 spells CASSPVSGANVLTF. The CDR3 nucleotides read TGTGCCAGCAGTCCAGTCTCTGGGGCCAACGTCCTGACTTTC.

This clone came up a few times. The rearrangement links TRBV9 to TRBJ1-5; D is undetermined. Germline values: CDR1 SGDLS, CDR2 YYNGEE. The CDR3 runs to 14 residues. Trimming took 4 bases from V and 3 from J, leaving 11 bases between them. CDR3 sequence: CASSHGLPNQPQHF. For the CDR3, the DNA is TGTGCCAGCAGCCATGGACTCCCCAATCAGCCCCAGCATTTT.

In this sample, this clone turned up many times. V usage is TRBV18 and J usage is TRBJ1-1; D is unclear. Germline CDR1 is KGHSH and CDR2 is LQKENI. The CDR3 runs 16 residues. V lost 6 bases, J lost 1 base, and 18 bases lay in between. The CDR3 sequence is CASSPGRRPTNTEAFF. The CDR3 DNA sequence: TGTGCCAGCTCGCCCGGACGGAGGCCCACGAACACTGAAGCTTTCTTT.

J is TRBJ1-2 and V is TRBV20-1; D is uncertain. The germline V and J ends were trimmed by 4 bases and 7 bases, with 10 bases remaining between them. The germline CDR1 and CDR2 sequences are DFQATT and SNEGSKA (reference sequence). This CDR3 has 11 amino acids. The CDR3 reads CSAIGSVGYTF. The CDR3 coding sequence is TGCAGTGCTATCGGGAGTGTTGGCTACACCTTC.

This chain links TRBV6-4 with TRBJ1-1; 10 bases map to TRBD1. Germline V gene lookup returns CDR1 MRHNA and CDR2 SNTAGT. This CDR3 region has 14 residues. V was pared by 3 bases and J by 11 bases, with 9 bases of the junction left unmatched. In DNA, the CDR3 is TGTGCCAGCAGTGATCAGCCGGGACAGGGGACCGCTTTCTTT. Protein sequence: CASSDQPGQGTAFF.

This chain links TRBV18 with TRBJ1-1; D ambiguous. Per the germline V gene, CDR1 is KGHSH and CDR2 is LQKENI. The CDR3 spans 15 residues. V was clipped by 4 bases and J by 1 base, with 13 bases between them. The CDR3 is CASSQPILRNTEAFF. The CDR3, as DNA: TGTGCCAGCTCACAACCTATACTTAGGAACACTGAAGCTTTCTTT.

V is TRBV6-5 and J is TRBJ2-5; TRBD1 might be the D (5 bases). Germline V gene sequence: CDR1 MNHEY, CDR2 SVGAGI. V lost 5 bases and J lost 2, with 15 bases in between. This CDR3 spans 15 amino acids. The chain's CDR3 is CASSPDHRGQETQYF. The CDR3, as DNA: TGTGCCAGCAGTCCGGACCATAGGGGACAAGAGACCCAGTACTTC.

The chain has TRBV27 and TRBJ1-6; TRBD1 might be the D (5 bases). V was trimmed by 3 bases and J by 1 base, leaving 10 bases between them. Germline-derived CDR1 and CDR2 are MNHEY and SMNVEV (reference sequence). The CDR3 is made up of 16 amino acids. In DNA form, the CDR3 reads TGTGCCAGCAGTTTCAGGGTCGGGTCCTATAATTCACCCCTCCACTTT. It yields the protein CASSFRVGSYNSPLHF.

The V gene is TRBV7-8, the J gene TRBJ2-2; D ambiguous. The CDR3 is 12 residues long. CDR1 is SGHVS and CDR2 is FQNEAQ in the germline V gene. The germline V and J ends were trimmed by 5 bases and 10 bases, with 11 bases remaining between them. The CDR3 loop reads CASSDIGVELFF. In DNA, the CDR3 is TGTGCCAGCAGCGACATAGGCGTGGAGCTGTTTTTT.